This T cell receptor beta chain was retrieved from a study of OX40 agonist ivuxolimab in advanced cancers. Study in general: Those treated in dose escalation had hepatocellular carcinoma, melanoma, renal cell cancer or head and neck cancer. The group had a mean age of around 60 years, ranged from roughly 23 to 85, and was 80% to 90% male.

General study points: Among the nonresponders, some also had low normalized T-cell clonal expansion.

Using immunoSEQ multiplex PCR, the repertoire was profiled, and TCRdb retains in-frame clones only, with some absent. Of 35,000 to 40,000 clones in the sample, approximately 79% are singletons; the top ten hold 6.5% to 8%. The V segment lost 5 bases and the J segment 10 bases; nucleotides outside the gene matches: 8. Germline loops: CDR1 MNHEY, CDR2 SMNVEV (reference sequence). This CDR3 has 15 amino acids. People who had autoimmune disease history or systemic immunosuppression were excluded. In the case of this clone: Its antigen is not identified.

The specimen comprised CD4+ or CD8+ T cells sorted from blood, sampled in a trial of the OX40 agonist ivuxolimab. The TCR sequence derives from an adult with an advanced solid tumor such as melanoma, head and neck, liver or kidney cancer. The chain couples TRBV27 to TRBJ2-1; the match to TRBD2 covers 13 bases. The CDR3 nucleotides are TGTGCCAGCAGTCCCCTGGGACTAGCGGGAAACGAGCAGTTCTTC. Its translation is CASSPLGLAGNEQFF.